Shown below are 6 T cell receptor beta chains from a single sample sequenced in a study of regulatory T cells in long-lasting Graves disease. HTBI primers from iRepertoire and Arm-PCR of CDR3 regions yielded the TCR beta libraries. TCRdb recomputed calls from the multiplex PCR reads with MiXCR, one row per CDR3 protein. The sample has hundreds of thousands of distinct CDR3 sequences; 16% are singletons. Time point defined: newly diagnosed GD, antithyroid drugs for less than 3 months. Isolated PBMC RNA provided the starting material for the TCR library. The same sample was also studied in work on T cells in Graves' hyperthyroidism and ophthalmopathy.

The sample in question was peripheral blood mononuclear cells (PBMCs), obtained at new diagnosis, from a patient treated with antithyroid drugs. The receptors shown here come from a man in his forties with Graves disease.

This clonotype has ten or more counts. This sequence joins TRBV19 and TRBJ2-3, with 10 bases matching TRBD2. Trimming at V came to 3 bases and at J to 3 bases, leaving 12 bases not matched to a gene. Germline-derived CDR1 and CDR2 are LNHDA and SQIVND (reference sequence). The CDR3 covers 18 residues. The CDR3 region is CASSMGSGGASITDTQYF. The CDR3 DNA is TGTGCCAGTAGTATGGGCAGCGGGGGGGCGAGTATAACAGATACGCAGTATTTT.

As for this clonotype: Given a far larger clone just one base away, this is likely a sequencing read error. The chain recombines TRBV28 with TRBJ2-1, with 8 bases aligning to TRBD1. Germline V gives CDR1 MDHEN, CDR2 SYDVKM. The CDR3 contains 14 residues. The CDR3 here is CASSLWTGMETQCF. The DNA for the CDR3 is TGTGCCAGCAGTCTATGGACAGGGATGGAGACCCAGTGCTTC.

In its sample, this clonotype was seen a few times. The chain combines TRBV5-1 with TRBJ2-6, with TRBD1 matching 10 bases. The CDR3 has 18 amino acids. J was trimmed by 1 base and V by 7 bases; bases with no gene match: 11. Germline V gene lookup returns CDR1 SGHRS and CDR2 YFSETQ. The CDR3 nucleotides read TGCGCCAGCCGGGGGACCGGGACAGGGGAGTCTGGGGCCAACGTCCTGACTTTC. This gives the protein CASRGTGTGESGANVLTF.

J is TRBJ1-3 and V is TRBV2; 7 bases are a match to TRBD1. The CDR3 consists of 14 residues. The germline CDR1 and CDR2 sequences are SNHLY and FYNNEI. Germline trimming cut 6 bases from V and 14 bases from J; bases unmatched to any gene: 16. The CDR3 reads CASRLDPRQGGLYF. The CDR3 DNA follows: TGTGCCAGCAGGCTTGACCCCCGACAGGGAGGATTATATTTT.

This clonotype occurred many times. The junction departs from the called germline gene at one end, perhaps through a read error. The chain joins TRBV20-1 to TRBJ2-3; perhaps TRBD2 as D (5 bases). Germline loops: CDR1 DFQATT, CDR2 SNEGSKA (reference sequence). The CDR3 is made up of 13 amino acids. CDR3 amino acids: CSARRTSTDMQYF. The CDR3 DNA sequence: TGCAGTGCTAGACGGACTTCCACAGATATGCAGTATTTT.

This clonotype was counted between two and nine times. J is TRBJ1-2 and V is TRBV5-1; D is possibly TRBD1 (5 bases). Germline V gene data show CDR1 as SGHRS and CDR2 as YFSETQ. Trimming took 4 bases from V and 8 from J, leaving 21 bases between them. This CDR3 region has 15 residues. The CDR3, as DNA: TGCGCCAGCAGCCCCCAGTCCGGGGGAGGGAGAGGCTACACCTTC. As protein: CASSPQSGGGRGYTF.